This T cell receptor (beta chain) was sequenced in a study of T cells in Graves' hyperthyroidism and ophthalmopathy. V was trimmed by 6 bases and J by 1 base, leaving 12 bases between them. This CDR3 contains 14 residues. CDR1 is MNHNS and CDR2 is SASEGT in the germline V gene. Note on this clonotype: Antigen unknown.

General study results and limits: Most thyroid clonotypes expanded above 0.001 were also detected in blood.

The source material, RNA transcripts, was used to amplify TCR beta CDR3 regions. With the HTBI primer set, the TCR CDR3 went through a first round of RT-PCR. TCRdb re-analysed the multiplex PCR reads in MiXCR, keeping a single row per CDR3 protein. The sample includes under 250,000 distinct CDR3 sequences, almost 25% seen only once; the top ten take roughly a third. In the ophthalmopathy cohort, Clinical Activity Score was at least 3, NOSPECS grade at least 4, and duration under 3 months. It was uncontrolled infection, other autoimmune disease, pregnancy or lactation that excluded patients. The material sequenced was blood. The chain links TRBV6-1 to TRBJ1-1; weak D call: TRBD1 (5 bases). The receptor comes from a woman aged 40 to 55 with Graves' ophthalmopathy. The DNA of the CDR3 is TGTGCCAGCAGAATGGGGGGGAGGAACACTGAAGCTTTCTTT. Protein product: CASRMGGRNTEAFF.